The next 32 T cell receptor beta chains were all read from a single sample in a study of T cell responses to AZD1222 COVID-19 vaccine. Libraries were prepared by immunoSEQ multiplex PCR; TCRdb keeps only in-frame clonotypes and omits some of them. Seen here are some 120,000 clones, more than 75% observed once, and the top ten hold more than 9%. The sequenced sample was peripheral blood, obtained on day 0 of AZD1222 vaccination. The receptors were sampled from an adult in good health.

The V and J genes are TRBV19 and TRBJ2-3; no reliable D call. The germline V gene has CDR1 LNHDA and CDR2 SQIVND (reference sequence). Trimming stripped 5 bases from V and 0 bases from J, with 9 bases between. This CDR3 is built from 14 residues. The CDR3: CASSSGSSTDTQYF. In nucleotides, the CDR3 is TGTGCCAGTAGTTCCGGCTCCAGCACAGATACGCAGTATTTT.

This clone has only a few counts. The rearrangement links TRBV18 to TRBJ2-1; TRBD1 matches 7 bases. The CDR3 is made up of 15 amino acids. Per germline, CDR1 KGHSH and CDR2 LQKENI. Trimming removed 5 bases from V and 7 bases from J; junction bases left unmatched: 11. The CDR3 nucleotides are TGTGCCAGCTCAGTGAGGGGGCCCCACGGGAATGAGCAGTTCTTC. Amino acids: CASSVRGPHGNEQFF.

V gene TRBV4-2 combines with J gene TRBJ2-1; TRBD2 aligns across 8 bases. This CDR3 has 15 residues. With 3 bases clipped from V and 8 bases from J, the junction kept 9 bases outside the gene matches. CDR1 and CDR2 from the germline V gene are LGHNA and YNFKEQ. CDR3 sequence reads: CASSQRRGDSDEQFF. DNA for the CDR3: TGTGCCAGCAGCCAGAGGCGGGGGGACTCGGATGAGCAGTTCTTC.

The chain employs TRBV5-4 and TRBJ2-1, with 16 bases aligning to TRBD2. CDR3 length: 17 amino acids. Germline assignment: CDR1 SGHNT and CDR2 YYREEE (reference sequence). Losses at the gene ends were 4 bases for V and 10 bases for J; bases not matched to a gene: 11. CDR3 protein: CASSPGTSGGAAGEQFF. DNA for the CDR3: TGTGCCAGCAGCCCGGGGACTAGCGGGGGGGCAGCCGGGGAGCAGTTCTTC.

This rearrangement joins TRBV5-1 to TRBJ1-1; unclear D gene. The germline V gene has CDR1 SGHRS and CDR2 YFSETQ. The CDR3 totals 14 residues. V was clipped by 4 bases and J by 1 base, with 11 bases between them. CDR3 in amino acids: CASSLGMTNTEAFF. CDR3 in DNA: TGCGCCAGCAGCCTCGGAATGACGAACACTGAAGCTTTCTTT.

J is TRBJ2-7 and V is TRBV29-1; 13 bases line up with TRBD2. J lost 4 bases, V lost 1 base, and 10 bases had no gene match. Germline loops: CDR1 SQVTM, CDR2 ANQGSEA. This CDR3 contains 17 residues. Here the CDR3 reads CSVEGLRTSGSGYEQYF. Written as DNA, the CDR3 is TGCAGCGTTGAAGGTCTCAGGACTAGCGGGAGCGGTTACGAGCAGTACTTC.

The CDR3 region is CASSSPYNEQFF. The CDR3 DNA is TGTGCCAGCAGCTCTCCCTACAATGAGCAGTTCTTC. The chain carries TRBV5-4 and TRBJ2-1; unclear D gene. This CDR3 has 12 residues. Trimming shortened V by 3 bases and J by 2 bases, and 3 bases separated the two germline ends. Germline V gene data show CDR1 as SGHNT and CDR2 as YYREEE (reference sequence).

The V call is TRBV7-8, the J call TRBJ2-1, with no clear D. CDR1 SGHVS and CDR2 FQNEAQ come from the germline V gene. The CDR3 is 12 amino acids. V was shortened by 5 bases and J by 6 bases, with 8 bases between the two germline ends. The DNA of the CDR3 is TGTGCCAGCAGCCCCCTCGGCAATGAGCAGTTCTTC. It codes for CASSPLGNEQFF.

The rearrangement joins TRBV27 to TRBJ1-6; TRBD1 might be the D (6 bases). Looked up from germline, CDR1 is MNHEY and CDR2 is SMNVEV (reference sequence). Trimming took 4 bases from V and 10 from J, leaving 17 bases between them. The CDR3 sequence is 15 residues long. CDR3 sequence (DNA): TGTGCCAGCAGTTATGGGGGGGCGCCCCGGTCACCCCTCCACTTT. Protein product: CASSYGGAPRSPLHF.

The V call is TRBV6-4, the J call TRBJ2-1, with 8 positions matching TRBD2. The junction had 7 bases not matched to a gene; V was cut back by 6 bases and J by 0 bases. Per germline, CDR1 MRHNA and CDR2 SNTAGT. The CDR3 has 16 residues. Here the CDR3 reads CASSLTSVSSYNEQFF. The CDR3 DNA reads as TGTGCCAGCAGCCTGACTAGCGTAAGCTCCTACAATGAGCAGTTCTTC.

The chain carries TRBV15 and TRBJ1-1; 7 bases match TRBD1. This CDR3 is built from 18 residues. Per the germline V gene, CDR1 is LNHNV and CDR2 is YYDKDF (reference sequence). J was trimmed by 0 bases and V by 0 bases; bases with no gene match: 10. The CDR3 here is CATSRDPATGNLNTEAFF. The CDR3 region has the DNA TGTGCCACCAGCAGAGATCCGGCGACAGGGAACTTGAACACTGAAGCTTTCTTT.

This rearrangement joins TRBV29-1 to TRBJ2-3; tentative D call: TRBD2 (6 bases). V was clipped by 4 bases and J by 6 bases, with 17 bases between them. The germline CDR1 and CDR2 sequences are SQVTM and ANQGSEA. This CDR3 contains 14 residues. CDR3 protein: CSVVGAGSPDTQYF. The CDR3 DNA sequence: TGCAGCGTTGTTGGTGCGGGATCCCCGGATACGCAGTATTTT.

The gene calls are TRBV2 and TRBJ2-7, with TRBD1 matching 7 bases. In germline, CDR1 is SNHLY, CDR2 FYNNEI. The CDR3 extends over 15 amino acids. J was trimmed by 0 bases and V by 2 bases; bases with no gene match: 4. The CDR3 is CASSEYGTDSYEQYF. The DNA of the CDR3 is TGTGCCAGCAGTGAATATGGGACAGACTCCTACGAGCAGTACTTC.

J is TRBJ2-1 and V is TRBV12-3 or TRBV12-4, with a possible D match to TRBD2 (5 bases). V lost 8 bases to trimming and J lost 4 bases, with 9 bases between them. The CDR3 has 12 amino acids. Here the CDR3 DNA reads TGTGCCAGCGCGGGTCTTTACAATGAGCAGTTCTTC. This sequence encodes CASAGLYNEQFF.

The chain links TRBV29-1 to TRBJ1-2; D not certain. Germline CDR1 is SQVTM and CDR2 is ANQGSEA. The CDR3 contains 14 residues. V was shortened by 0 bases and J by 2 bases, with 10 bases between the two germline ends. The CDR3 DNA follows: TGCAGCGTTGAAGAGGCTGGCGGGAACTATGGCTACACCTTC. This gives the protein CSVEEAGGNYGYTF. Full variable domain (outside the CDR3, taken from reference TRBV29-1 and TRBJ1-2): SAVISQKPSRDICQRGTSLTIQCQVDSQVTMMFWYRQQPGQSLTLIATANQGSEATYESGFVIDKFPISRPNLTFSTLTVSNMSPEDSSIYLCSVEEAGGNYGYTFGSGTRLTVV.

This clone was seen only once. The V call is TRBV30, the J call TRBJ2-3, with 8 bases that match TRBD2. Germline V lookup: CDR1 GTSNPN, CDR2 SVGIG (reference sequence). J lost 0 bases, V lost 4 bases, and 15 bases had no gene match. The CDR3 loop spans 18 amino acids. The CDR3 DNA follows: TGTGCCTGGAATAGGGACGGGGGGGCCCCTGTTAGCACAGATACGCAGTATTTT. Encoded protein: CAWNRDGGAPVSTDTQYF.

This rearrangement joins TRBV12-3 or TRBV12-4 to TRBJ1-2; maybe TRBD1 (6 bases). This CDR3 has 13 amino acids. Trimming left V 3 bases short and J 8 bases short, with 13 bases between. CDR3 sequence: CASSFSGAGGYTF. CDR3 nucleotides: TGTGCCAGCAGTTTCTCAGGGGCAGGCGGCTACACCTTC.

The chain links TRBV5-1 to TRBJ1-4; 8 nucleotides align to TRBD1. CDR1 is SGHRS, CDR2 YFSETQ, per germline. The CDR3 is 12 amino acids. Trimming cost V 7 bases and J 7 bases; bases outside gene matches: 3. The CDR3 DNA reads TGCGCCAGCTCCGGACAGGGTGAAAAACTGTTTTTT. It encodes CASSGQGEKLFF.

This clone was seen only a few times. V is TRBV6-5 and J is TRBJ2-7; the D is unclear. The germline V gene has CDR1 MNHEY and CDR2 SVGAGI. Between the trimmed V and J ends, which lost 2 bases and 5 bases, there was a span of 10 bases. This CDR3 comprises 13 residues. CDR3 coding DNA: TGTGCCAGCAGTTACGTTACCTCGCACGAGCAGTACTTC. Its protein is CASSYVTSHEQYF.

This rearrangement joins TRBV28 to TRBJ2-3; 10 bases match TRBD2. The CDR3 length is 13 residues. Trimming removed 7 bases from V and 7 bases from J; junction bases left unmatched: 5. Germline assignment: CDR1 MDHEN and CDR2 SYDVKM. CDR3 bases: TGTGCCAGCACGAGGACTAGCGGTTATACGCAGTATTTT. Its translation: CASTRTSGYTQYF.

The chain combines TRBV5-6 with TRBJ2-7; D call uncertain. CDR1 SGHDT and CDR2 YYEEEE come from the germline V gene. The CDR3 extends over 13 amino acids. Trimming left V 0 bases short and J 9 bases short, with 13 bases between. The CDR3 region is CASSLAADTPQYF. The CDR3 coding sequence is TGTGCCAGCAGCTTGGCGGCAGATACCCCGCAGTACTTC.

V and J are TRBV6-5 and TRBJ1-5, with TRBD1 matching over 7 bases. J was trimmed by 4 bases and V by 7 bases; bases with no gene match: 7. This CDR3 contains 14 residues. The germline gives CDR1 MNHEY, CDR2 SVGAGI. The CDR3: CASTPGQPNQPQHF. The CDR3 DNA is TGTGCCAGCACCCCGGGACAGCCTAATCAGCCCCAGCATTTT.

The chain combines TRBV28 with TRBJ1-2; 7 positions agree with TRBD1. Germline CDR1 is MDHEN and CDR2 is SYDVKM. This CDR3 contains 12 residues. J was trimmed by 8 bases and V by 6 bases; bases with no gene match: 6. The DNA of the CDR3 is TGTGCCAGCAGCCGTACAGGGGTCGGCTACACCTTC. This gives the protein CASSRTGVGYTF.

V gene TRBV24-1 combines with J gene TRBJ2-2, with 8 nucleotides matching TRBD1. Germline CDR1 reads KGHDR; CDR2 reads SFDVKD. V shed 8 bases, J shed 5 bases, and the junction held 12 bases outside the gene matches. This CDR3 region has 16 residues. For the CDR3, the DNA is TGTGCCACCACCTGTAGACAGGGGCCGGGTACCGGGGAGCTGTTTTTT. This translates into CATTCRQGPGTGELFF.

This chain connects TRBV19 to TRBJ1-1; no firm D call. V was cut by 0 bases and J by 5 bases, with 7 bases left in between. Per germline, CDR1 LNHDA and CDR2 SQIVND (reference sequence). This CDR3 spans 13 amino acids. The CDR3 DNA sequence: TGTGCCAGTAGTATAGATCGCAGAACTGAAGCTTTCTTT. This translates into CASSIDRRTEAFF.

Only a few counts were recorded for this clone. CDR3 region: CASSQDEQSSYEQYF. The CDR3 nucleotides are TGCGCCAGCAGCCAAGATGAGCAGAGCTCCTACGAGCAGTACTTC. V usage is TRBV4-3 and J usage is TRBJ2-7; unclear D gene. From germline, CDR1 is LGHNA and CDR2 YSLEER. The V end lost 0 bases, the J end lost 0 bases, and 9 bases lay between the germline ends. The CDR3 has 15 residues.

This chain uses TRBV10-3 with TRBJ1-5, with TRBD1 as a possible D gene (6 bases). The germline V gene has CDR1 ENHRY and CDR2 SYGVKD. The CDR3 length is 14 residues. Trimming left V 3 bases short and J 4 bases short, with 10 bases between. CDR3 bases: TGTGCCATCAGTGAAGGGGGAGCTAATCAGCCCCAGCATTTT. Translated: CAISEGGANQPQHF.

This clone showed up just once. The V call is TRBV28, the J call TRBJ2-1; D unclear. Trimming left V 6 bases short and J 8 bases short, with 11 bases between. The CDR3 sequence is 12 residues long. Per germline, CDR1 MDHEN and CDR2 SYDVKM. The CDR3: CASSPGAHEQFF. The CDR3 DNA reads TGTGCCAGCAGCCCCGGCGCGCATGAGCAGTTCTTC.

The genes are TRBV5-1 and TRBJ1-2, with a weak D call TRBD1 (5 bases). From germline, CDR1 is SGHRS and CDR2 YFSETQ. The CDR3 is made up of 17 amino acids. V shed 1 base and J shed 0 bases, with 16 bases lying between them. The CDR3 here is CASSLIVQGGPNYGYTF. Written as DNA, the CDR3 is TGCGCCAGCAGCTTGATCGTTCAGGGTGGACCTAACTATGGCTACACCTTC.

This clone was detected ten times or more. The chain links TRBV18 to TRBJ1-1; 8 bases are a match to TRBD1. Losses at the gene ends were 5 bases for V and 9 bases for J; bases not matched to a gene: 5. Germline assignment: CDR1 KGHSH and CDR2 LQKENI. This CDR3 spans 12 amino acids. This CDR3 reads CASSSGQGKAFF. The CDR3 bases are TGTGCCAGCTCATCCGGACAGGGCAAAGCTTTCTTT.

The chain employs TRBV2 and TRBJ2-5; D remains unclear. The CDR3 is 14 amino acids. Germline V lookup: CDR1 SNHLY, CDR2 FYNNEI. V was trimmed by 1 base and J by 4 bases, leaving 10 bases between them. The CDR3 sequence: CASSEVLSGETQYF. CDR3 DNA sequence: TGTGCCAGCAGTGAAGTTCTAAGTGGAGAGACCCAGTACTTC.

V usage is TRBV29-1 and J usage is TRBJ1-2; D call uncertain. Germline V lookup: CDR1 SQVTM, CDR2 ANQGSEA. Between the trimmed V and J ends, which lost 3 bases and 4 bases, there was a span of 12 bases. This CDR3 comprises 13 residues. Here the CDR3 reads CSVDPGDRYGYTF. DNA of the CDR3: TGCAGCGTTGATCCAGGAGACCGCTATGGCTACACCTTC.